This TCR beta chain comes out of a study of response to subunit inactivated influenza vaccine. The study, taken as a whole, reports: Authors suggested each seasonal flu vaccination may recruit only limited numbers of new T cells.

At least ten counts were recorded for this clonotype. Its cognate antigen is unknown. This CDR3 spans 16 amino acids. In germline, CDR1 is SGHRS, CDR2 YFSETQ. The trim removed 0 bases at V and 0 bases at J, leaving 3 bases unmatched. TCRdb recomputed calls from the RT-PCR reads with MiXCR, one row per CDR3 protein. The sample consists of hundreds of thousands of distinct CDR3 sequences, around 14% of them appearing once. The source of this sequence is a man over 45 who received an inactivated influenza vaccine. V is TRBV5-1 and J is TRBJ2-3; 8 nucleotides line up with TRBD1. Sequenced material: PBMCs from blood, taken less than 15 days before vaccination. The CDR3 coding sequence is TGCGCCAGCAGCTTGGTGACAGGGGCTAGCACAGATACGCAGTATTTT. Amino acid sequence: CASSLVTGASTDTQYF.